These 25 T cell receptor beta chains were all obtained from the same sample, sequenced in a study of neurological immune-mediated disorders. The time point was: longitudinal time-point 3. MiXCR, run by TCRdb on the 5' RACE reads, gives a single entry per CDR3 protein. The sample lists 93,000 or so distinct CDR3 sequences; less than 14% were seen once. Sequencing was done on a sample of PBMCs. These receptors all come from a female donor with HTLV-1-associated myelopathy (HAM/TSP).

Only a few counts were recorded for this clonotype. One base away lies a much larger clone, so this may be a sequencing read error. V is TRBV5-5 and J is TRBJ1-4, with D perhaps TRBD1 (5 bases). Trimming took off 6 bases at V and 5 bases at J, with 17 bases between the two ends. Germline loops: CDR1 SGHKS, CDR2 YYEKEE (reference sequence). This CDR3 has 15 amino acids. The CDR3 here is CASNQPTATNEKLFF. CDR3 sequence (DNA): TGTGCCAGCAACCAACCGACAGCGACGAATGAAAAACTGTTTTTT.

This clonotype was counted at least ten times. This rearrangement joins TRBV6-5 to TRBJ2-3; D perhaps matches TRBD1 (5 bases). This CDR3 spans 14 amino acids. The germline gives CDR1 MNHEY, CDR2 SVGAGI. V dropped 4 bases and J dropped 5 bases, with 13 bases sitting between them. The CDR3 sequence is CASSLGRAGDTQYF. DNA of the CDR3: TGTGCCAGCAGTTTGGGCAGGGCAGGAGATACGCAGTATTTT.

This clonotype was found many times. The rearrangement uses TRBV20-1 and TRBJ1-2; tentative D call: TRBD1 (5 bases). The CDR3 length is 13 residues. V was cut by 3 bases and J by 8 bases, with 16 bases left in between. Germline values: CDR1 DFQATT, CDR2 SNEGSKA (reference sequence). In nucleotides, the CDR3 is TGCAGTGCTAGTGGGGACGGATTGAGGGGCTACACCTTC. This translates into CSASGDGLRGYTF.

V is TRBV2 and J is TRBJ1-2; possibly TRBD1 for D (6 bases). The V and J ends lost 6 bases and 0 bases respectively, with 14 bases between them. This CDR3 has 15 residues. Germline values: CDR1 SNHLY, CDR2 FYNNEI. In DNA form, the CDR3 reads TGTGCCAGCAGGGGACTCAGGGGCCCTAACTATGGCTACACCTTC. As protein: CASRGLRGPNYGYTF.

Concerning this clonotype itself: A clone one base away is much larger, so this may be a read error. The chain uses TRBV20-1 and TRBJ2-3; TRBD2 matches 9 bases. The CDR3 runs to 15 residues. The germline V gene has CDR1 DFQATT and CDR2 SNEGSKA (reference sequence). Unmatched junction bases numbered 10, after V lost 5 bases and J lost 4 bases. CDR3 DNA sequence: TGCAGTGCTCCGTCTAGCGGGGCAATGTCAGATACGCAGTATTTT. Translated: CSAPSSGAMSDTQYF.

This clonotype appeared many times. The chain uses TRBV5-1 and TRBJ2-4, with 10 bases matching TRBD2. V lost 0 bases and J lost 0; bases outside the gene matches: 9. This CDR3 has 19 amino acids. The germline CDR1 and CDR2 sequences are SGHRS and YFSETQ. For the CDR3, the DNA is TGCGCCAGCAGCTTGGAGGTAGCGGGGGGCTTCCGAGCCAAAAACATTCAGTACTTC. Its protein is CASSLEVAGGFRAKNIQYF.

This clonotype was seen only a few times. The chain couples TRBV12-3 or TRBV12-4 to TRBJ1-2; 9 nucleotides match TRBD1. The CDR3 spans 14 residues. V shed 6 bases, J shed 8 bases, and the junction held 10 bases outside the gene matches. CDR3 residues: CASSGQGIFQGYTF. CDR3 nucleotides: TGTGCCAGCAGCGGACAGGGGATCTTCCAAGGCTACACCTTC.

This clonotype appeared many times. The gene calls are TRBV5-5 and TRBJ2-2; tentative D call: TRBD1 (6 bases). The germline CDR1 and CDR2 sequences are SGHKS and YYEKEE (reference sequence). The V gene lost 2 bases and the J gene lost 1 base, with 9 bases spanning the gap. The CDR3 is 15 residues long. The CDR3 protein is CASSLMDRNTGELFF. The CDR3, as DNA: TGTGCCAGCAGCTTAATGGACAGGAACACCGGGGAGCTGTTTTTT.

There are a few counts of this clonotype. The J gene is TRBJ2-1, the V gene TRBV19; D unclear. V lost 5 bases and J 0 bases, leaving 11 bases between the germline ends. CDR1 is LNHDA and CDR2 is SQIVND in the germline V gene (reference sequence). The CDR3 runs 15 residues. The CDR3, as DNA: TGTGCCAGTAGTCTACAGTTTTACTCCTACAATGAGCAGTTCTTC. This translates into CASSLQFYSYNEQFF.

This clonotype has ten or more counts. The chain couples TRBV5-1 to TRBJ2-7; D is uncertain. The CDR3 length is 14 residues. Germline V gives CDR1 SGHRS, CDR2 YFSETQ. V was shortened by 1 base and J by 0 bases, with 8 bases between the two germline ends. The CDR3 DNA sequence: TGCGCCAGCAGCTTGAACTTTGTCTCCTACGAGCAGTACTTC. Its protein is CASSLNFVSYEQYF.

V is TRBV20-1 and J is TRBJ1-2; 9 bases fit TRBD1. V dropped 3 bases and J dropped 5; count of bases not matched to a gene: 10. Germline values: CDR1 DFQATT, CDR2 SNEGSKA (reference sequence). This CDR3 is built from 15 residues. CDR3 amino acids: CSARGHETGGYGYTF. CDR3 nucleotides: TGCAGTGCTAGGGGGCACGAGACAGGGGGGTATGGCTACACCTTC.

About this clonotype itself: A read error is possible here, since a much larger clone lies one base away. The CDR3: CSARDRGIWSNQPQHF. CDR3 nucleotide sequence: TGCAGTGCCCGCGACAGGGGGATCTGGAGCAATCAGCCCCAGCATTTT. The chain couples TRBV20-1 to TRBJ1-5; 9 bases fit TRBD1. Trimming removed 6 bases from V and 1 base from J; junction bases left unmatched: 10. This CDR3 has 16 amino acids. CDR1 and CDR2 (germline): DFQATT, SNEGSKA (reference sequence).

This clonotype was detected ten times or more. The rearrangement links TRBV5-1 to TRBJ2-3; TRBD1 is a possible D gene (6 bases). This CDR3 is built from 15 residues. V lost 2 bases and J lost 6, with 16 bases in between. Germline V gene lookup returns CDR1 SGHRS and CDR2 YFSETQ. DNA of the CDR3: TGCGCCAGCAGCTTTATCCAACAGGGTTCCGATACGCAGTATTTT. Amino acids: CASSFIQQGSDTQYF.

This clonotype was seen more than once but under ten times. This chain uses TRBV7-2 with TRBJ2-3; the match to TRBD1 covers 10 bases. The V gene end was trimmed by 3 bases and the J gene end by 1 base; junction bases not matched to a gene: 4. From germline, CDR1 is SGHTA and CDR2 FQGNSA. The CDR3 spans 16 residues. The DNA of the CDR3 is TGTGCCAGCAGCTTCCGCGGGACAGGGGGCACAGATACGCAGTATTTT. Amino acid sequence: CASSFRGTGGTDTQYF. Filled out from reference TRBV7-2 and TRBJ2-3, the complete variable domain reads GAGVSQSPSNKVTEKGKDVELRCDPISGHTALYWYRQSLGQGLEFLIYFQGNSAPDKSGLPSDRFSAERTGGSVSTLTIQRTQQEDSAVYLCASSFRGTGGTDTQYFGPGTRLTVL.

This clonotype turned up a few times. This sequence joins TRBV27 and TRBJ1-2, with 8 bases lining up with TRBD1. The germline CDR1 and CDR2 sequences are MNHEY and SMNVEV (reference sequence). The length of the CDR3 is 18 residues. The V gene end was trimmed by 5 bases and the J gene end by 8 bases; junction bases not matched to a gene: 22. CDR3 residues: CASSLRGQGWANGRGYTF. CDR3 sequence (DNA): TGTGCCAGCAGTCTCCGAGGACAGGGTTGGGCCAATGGTCGAGGCTACACCTTC.

The rearrangement uses TRBV5-1 and TRBJ1-4; 9 bases fit TRBD1. V shed 4 bases, J shed 7 bases, and the junction held 8 bases outside the gene matches. Per the germline V gene, CDR1 is SGHRS and CDR2 is YFSETQ. The CDR3 covers 15 residues. For the CDR3, the DNA is TGCGCCAGCAGCCGCAAACAGGGGGCCAGTGAAAAACTGTTTTTT. It encodes CASSRKQGASEKLFF.

This clonotype was seen repeatedly, ten times or more. A read error may account for a junction end that differs from germline. V gene TRBV5-1 combines with J gene TRBJ1-3; D perhaps matches TRBD1 (5 bases). This CDR3 comprises 16 residues. Germline CDR1 and CDR2: SGHRS and YFSETQ. The CDR3 sequence: CANSAETANSGNTIYF. The CDR3 DNA sequence: TGCGCCAACAGCGCCGAGACAGCAAACTCTGGAAACACCATATATTTT.

This clonotype was recorded many times. Relative to the germline gene, one junction end is altered; a read error may explain this. The chain uses TRBV20-1 and TRBJ2-7; TRBD1 aligns across 7 bases. The CDR3 contains 14 residues. Germline V gene lookup returns CDR1 DFQATT and CDR2 SNEGSKA (reference sequence). The CDR3 DNA reads TGCAGTGCTGGAGACAGGGAAAACTCCTACGAGCAGTACTTC. It translates to CSAGDRENSYEQYF.

Turning to this clonotype: A clone one base away is much larger, so this may be a read error. The chain employs TRBV9 and TRBJ1-2, with 9 positions matching TRBD1. The germline gives CDR1 SGDLS, CDR2 YYNGEE. Unmatched junction bases numbered 8, after V lost 3 bases and J lost 8 bases. The CDR3 covers 14 residues. The CDR3 nucleotides are TGTGCCAGCAGCGGGAACAGGGGGCTGGGGGGCTACACCTTC. Its protein product is CASSGNRGLGGYTF.

This clonotype was detected many times. The chain recombines TRBV20-1 with TRBJ2-1, with unresolved D. Per germline, CDR1 DFQATT and CDR2 SNEGSKA (reference sequence). V lost 6 bases and J 5 bases, leaving 17 bases between the germline ends. The length of the CDR3 is 14 residues. CDR3 DNA: TGCAGTGCCCGCGGTCGGAGAGACAACAATGAGCAGTTCTTC. This translates into CSARGRRDNNEQFF.

The chain employs TRBV9 and TRBJ2-5; TRBD2 aligns across 14 bases. The germline gives CDR1 SGDLS, CDR2 YYNGEE. The V segment lost 3 bases and the J segment 5 bases; nucleotides outside the gene matches: 12. This CDR3 spans 18 amino acids. The CDR3 spells CASSASLMTSGGAETQYF. The CDR3 DNA follows: TGTGCCAGCAGCGCAAGTCTTATGACTAGCGGGGGGGCGGAGACCCAGTACTTC.

This clonotype was picked up many times. The chain couples TRBV20-1 to TRBJ2-1, with TRBD2 as a possible D gene (7 bases). The CDR3 has 14 amino acids. V lost 6 bases, J lost 6 bases, and 18 bases lay in between. Germline CDR1 and CDR2: DFQATT and SNEGSKA (reference sequence). For the CDR3, the DNA is TGCAGTGCGCCGGGGGGCAGGGTAGGCAATGAGCAGTTCTTC. This gives the protein CSAPGGRVGNEQFF.

This clonotype was counted a single time. This may stem from a read error, because a much larger clone lies one nucleotide away. CDR3 DNA: TGCAGCGTTTCGCCGGGTGATGAGCAGTTCTTC. Protein product: CSVSPGDEQFF. The chain recombines TRBV29-1 with TRBJ2-1; D uncertain. Germline lookup yields CDR1 SQVTM and CDR2 ANQGSEA. This CDR3 comprises 11 residues. Trimming stripped 5 bases from V and 8 bases from J, with 10 bases between.

This clonotype has only a few counts. The rearrangement links TRBV6-1 to TRBJ1-2; 8 positions match TRBD1. The CDR3 extends over 13 amino acids. Germline-derived CDR1 and CDR2 are MNHNS and SASEGT. The trim removed 0 bases at V and 7 bases at J, leaving 1 base unmatched. This chain's CDR3 is CASSEADRVGYTF. The CDR3 DNA reads TGTGCCAGCAGTGAAGCGGACAGGGTTGGCTACACCTTC.

Ten or more counts support this clonotype. The gene calls are TRBV12-3 or TRBV12-4 and TRBJ2-1; D ambiguous. The CDR3 consists of 11 residues. The V gene lost 2 bases and the J gene lost 8 bases, with 4 bases spanning the gap. CDR3: CASSLWDEQFF. Here the CDR3 DNA reads TGTGCCAGCAGTTTATGGGATGAGCAGTTCTTC.